This TCR beta chain originates from a study of shared clonotypes between healthy human individuals. Profiling relied on immunoSEQ multiplex PCR, and the TCRdb table lists in-frame clones only, not all of them. The repertoire holds about 320,000 clones, around 87% seen once, with roughly 15% in the top ten. Trimming took 4 bases from V and 4 from J; bases not matched to a gene: 6. Germline V lookup: CDR1 PRHDT, CDR2 FYEKMQ (reference sequence). CDR3 length: 17 residues. The chain is built from TRBV13 and TRBJ2-5; TRBD2 agrees at 16 bases. The sequenced material came from memory CD8+ T cells sorted from blood. Subset given: CD45RO+ cells pooled with CCR7-negative TemRA cells. The TCR sequence derives from a man aged 18 to 29 in good health. CDR3 in DNA: TGTGCCAGCAGCTCCGCGGGACTAGCGGGAGGGAGAGAGACCCAGTACTTC. Its translation: CASSSAGLAGGRETQYF. Complete variable domain (other parts from reference TRBV13 and TRBJ2-5): AAGVIQSPRHLIKEKRETATLKCYPIPRHDTVYWYQQGPGQDPQFLISFYEKMQSDKGSIPDRFSAQQFSDYHSELNMSSLELGDSALYFCASSSAGLAGGRETQYFGPGTRLLVL.